Sequencing of this T cell receptor (beta chain) was carried out in a study of blood T cell repertoires in COVID-19. Study-wide background: The samples span acute and convalescent COVID-19 from the United States, Italy and Spain. The analysed material was cDNA or gDNA that came from T cells, B-cell-depleted T cells, or PBMCs.

In the authors' workflow: How many nucleated cells were present was estimated from reference gene primer amplification. TCRdb's table, derived via immunoSEQ multiplex PCR, lists solely in-frame clones and lacks some. V and J calls and clone size follow that table, whereas D and trimming were derived from the DNA. The table includes roughly 95,000 clones, 75% to 95% detected once. The ends were cut back, 1 base at V and 4 bases at J, with 9 bases in the middle. This CDR3 is built from 14 residues. The V gene's germline CDR1 is ENHRY and CDR2 SYGVKD. The chain carries TRBV10-3 and TRBJ2-3; D is possibly TRBD2 (5 bases). Sequenced sample: peripheral blood. This clonotype originated in a woman between 45 and 60 years old in a cohort sampled during active COVID-19. In nucleotides, the CDR3 is TGTGCCATCAGTGAGTTAGGGAGCCCAGATACGCAGTATTTT. As protein: CAISELGSPDTQYF.